These 9 T cell receptor beta chains originate from one sample sequenced in a study of cytomegalovirus exposure and HLA in healthy donors. 13 Jbeta primers and 60 Vbeta primers were used for the PCR. Sequencing was performed with immunoSEQ multiplex PCR; in TCRdb, only in-frame clones are kept and a portion is missing. The sample table sets out 75,000 to 95,000 clones. Sequencing used PBMCs. These receptors all come from a woman aged 55-70 years in good health and CMV-seronegative.

This chain uses TRBV19 with TRBJ2-5; 10 nucleotides align to TRBD1. V lost 5 bases and J lost 6; bases outside the gene matches: 6. In germline, CDR1 is LNHDA, CDR2 SQIVND (reference sequence). The CDR3 covers 14 residues. DNA of the CDR3: TGTGCCAGTAGTTTGACAGGGGGCGGAAAGACCCAGTACTTC. As protein: CASSLTGGGKTQYF.

The chain has TRBV18 and TRBJ2-1, with 8 bases fitting TRBD1. The CDR3 runs to 14 residues. J gave up 9 bases and V 6 bases, and 10 bases lay outside the gene matches. Germline V lookup: CDR1 KGHSH, CDR2 LQKENI. CDR3 region: CASSTSGGEGEQFF. CDR3 DNA: TGTGCCAGCTCTACGTCAGGGGGCGAGGGTGAGCAGTTCTTC.

The chain uses TRBV10-2 and TRBJ2-1; D possibly corresponds to TRBD2 (5 bases). V lost 5 bases and J 5 bases, leaving 16 bases between the germline ends. CDR1 is WSHSY, CDR2 SAAADI, per germline. This CDR3 is 15 amino acids long. In DNA form, the CDR3 reads TGCGCCAGCAGTAGCCACGGCGGGCCGGACAATGAGCAGTTCTTC. This encodes CASSSHGGPDNEQFF.

V usage is TRBV10-2 and J usage is TRBJ2-7; D might be TRBD2 (5 bases). This CDR3 spans 13 amino acids. Germline V gives CDR1 WSHSY, CDR2 SAAADI. Deletions cut 8 bases from V and 2 bases from J, with 13 bases between. The CDR3 nucleotides read TGCGCCAGCGGGAGACAACCGCCCTACGAGCAGTACTTC. Its protein is CASGRQPPYEQYF.

The genes are TRBV11-2 and TRBJ2-3; the match to TRBD2 covers 8 bases. There are 17 residues in the CDR3. V shed 3 bases, J shed 4 bases, and the junction held 12 bases outside the gene matches. Per the germline V gene, CDR1 is SGHAT and CDR2 is FQNNGV. The CDR3 protein is CASSFRLAAGGSDTQYF. For the CDR3, the DNA is TGTGCCAGCAGCTTTCGTCTAGCGGCGGGGGGTTCAGATACGCAGTATTTT.

The chain is built from TRBV14 and TRBJ1-2; no definite D call. V was clipped by 4 bases and J by 2 bases, with 11 bases between them. The CDR3 length is 14 residues. Germline assignment: CDR1 SGHDN and CDR2 FVKESK. The CDR3 nucleotides read TGTGCCAGCAGCCCATACCCAGGAAACTATGGCTACACCTTC. This encodes CASSPYPGNYGYTF.

The chain couples TRBV19 to TRBJ2-7; 8 bases match TRBD1. The V gene end was trimmed by 2 bases and the J gene end by 1 base; junction bases not matched to a gene: 1. This CDR3 has 14 amino acids. From germline, CDR1 is LNHDA and CDR2 SQIVND (reference sequence). The CDR3 DNA reads TGTGCCAGTAGTATACGGACAGGGTCCTACGAGCAGTACTTC. Its translation is CASSIRTGSYEQYF.

The gene calls are TRBV19 and TRBJ2-1, with TRBD1 as a possible D gene (5 bases). Germline-derived CDR1 and CDR2 are LNHDA and SQIVND (reference sequence). CDR3 size: 15 residues. V was clipped by 3 bases and J by 3 bases, with 12 bases between them. CDR3 DNA sequence: TGTGCCAGTAGTATCAGGCAGGGAATCTACAATGAGCAGTTCTTC. Encoded protein: CASSIRQGIYNEQFF.

CDR3 residues: CASMATSAYNEQFF. The CDR3 nucleotides read TGTGCCAGCATGGCGACTTCCGCTTACAATGAGCAGTTCTTC. This chain links TRBV2 with TRBJ2-1, with D unclear. Deletions cut 7 bases from V and 4 bases from J, with 14 bases between. Germline V gene sequence: CDR1 SNHLY, CDR2 FYNNEI. This CDR3 spans 14 amino acids.